Below, one T cell receptor (beta chain) is given with its context. No antigen is known for it. The V end lost 7 bases, the J end lost 10 bases, and 12 bases lay between the germline ends. The CDR3 is made up of 11 amino acids. Germline V gene sequence: CDR1 MNHEY, CDR2 SVGAGI. The sample belongs to a study of T cell responses to AZD1222 COVID-19 vaccine. General study results and limits: There were vaccine-associated CD4 TCRs across spike, dominant at 160-218 and 743-854. None of the repertoires were sampled until the peak T cell response had passed. An increase in Spike-specific TCR breadth and depth was observed after two AZD1222 doses.

Clones were sequenced by immunoSEQ multiplex PCR, and TCRdb holds only the in-frame ones, with some missing. The data contain around 95,000 clones, roughly 90% of them singletons. The sequence came from an adult in good health. Sequencing was performed on peripheral blood, taken on day 0 of AZD1222 vaccination. The chain combines TRBV6-5 with TRBJ2-3, with D perhaps TRBD2 (6 bases). The chain's CDR3 is CASTFGGAQYF. CDR3 nucleotide sequence: TGTGCCAGCACTTTCGGGGGTGCGCAGTATTTT.